The 28 T cell receptor beta chains presented below share a single source sample, sequenced in a study of blood T cell repertoires in COVID-19. Generated by immunoSEQ multiplex PCR, the TCRdb table keeps only in-frame clones and is missing some. This repertoire shows roughly 160,000 clones, approximately 82% found once; its top ten account for roughly a tenth. Sequencing was performed on peripheral blood. All receptors come from a woman older than 75 with active or convalescent COVID-19.

This chain joins TRBV25-1 and TRBJ1-4; 7 bases fit TRBD1. The CDR3 is made up of 15 amino acids. J was trimmed by 0 bases and V by 4 bases; bases with no gene match: 2. Germline V CDR1 and CDR2: MGHDK, SYGVNS. The CDR3 sequence: CASSAQGATNEKLFF. The CDR3 DNA is TGTGCCAGCAGTGCGCAGGGGGCAACTAATGAAAAACTGTTTTTT. Drawing the rest from reference TRBV25-1 and TRBJ1-4, the complete variable domain is EADIYQTPRYLVIGTGKKITLECSQTMGHDKMYWYQQDPGMELHLIHYSYGVNSTEKGDLSSESTVSRIRTEHFPLTLESARPSHTSQYLCASSAQGATNEKLFFGSGTQLSVL.

The chain links TRBV6-1 to TRBJ1-1; 10 bases map to TRBD1. The germline CDR1 and CDR2 sequences are MNHNS and SASEGT. The CDR3 is 16 amino acids. V gave up 0 bases and J gave up 6 bases; unmatched junction bases: 7. The CDR3 coding sequence is TGTGCCAGCAGTGAAGCATTAGGGACAGGGGTCCCTGAAGCTTTCTTT. Translating it yields CASSEALGTGVPEAFF.

V usage is TRBV12-5 and J usage is TRBJ2-3; D may be TRBD2 (5 bases). The V gene lost 1 base and the J gene lost 8 bases, with 13 bases spanning the gap. Germline values: CDR1 LGHNT, CDR2 FRNRAP. There are 14 residues in the CDR3. The CDR3 DNA reads as TGTGCTAGTGGTTTGGGAACTAGTATCGGTACGCAGTATTTT. Encoded protein: CASGLGTSIGTQYF. The full variable domain, completed using reference TRBV12-5 and TRBJ2-3, is DARVTQTPRHKVTEMGQEVTMRCQPILGHNTVFWYRQTMMQGLELLAYFRNRAPLDDSGMPKDRFSAEMPDATLATLKIQPSEPRDSAVYFCASGLGTSIGTQYFGPGTRLTVL.

The genes are TRBV9 and TRBJ1-2; maybe TRBD1 (5 bases). CDR3 length: 17 residues. CDR1 is SGDLS, CDR2 YYNGEE, per germline. V was trimmed by 4 bases and J by 8 bases, leaving 27 bases between them. The CDR3 DNA follows: TGTGCCAGCAGCCGGACATCGACCGAATGGGACTATCTAGGCTACACCTTC. Translating it yields CASSRTSTEWDYLGYTF. Together with reference TRBV9 and TRBJ1-2, the CDR3 gives the full variable domain: DSGVTQTPKHLITATGQRVTLRCSPRSGDLSVYWYQQSLDQGLQFLIQYYNGEERAKGNILERFSAQQFPDLHSELNLSSLELGDSALYFCASSRTSTEWDYLGYTFGSGTRLTVV.

The sample holds many counts of this clone. The chain couples TRBV19 to TRBJ2-7; TRBD1 aligns across 7 bases. Trimming at V came to 4 bases and at J to 3 bases, leaving 6 bases not matched to a gene. The CDR3 runs to 14 residues. Germline values: CDR1 LNHDA, CDR2 SQIVND (reference sequence). CDR3 sequence reads: CASSTTGTSYEQYF. The CDR3 bases are TGTGCCAGTAGTACGACAGGGACGAGCTACGAGCAGTACTTC.

The chain combines TRBV28 with TRBJ1-1; 7 bases align to TRBD1. The CDR3 totals 15 residues. Trimming took 4 bases from V and 2 from J; bases not matched to a gene: 7. CDR1 is MDHEN, CDR2 SYDVKM, per germline. CDR3 amino acids: CASSSTGDFNTEAFF. The CDR3 DNA follows: TGTGCCAGCAGTTCTACAGGGGACTTCAACACTGAAGCTTTCTTT.

This chain links TRBV14 with TRBJ2-5; possible D gene TRBD1, 6 bases. The V gene's germline CDR1 is SGHDN and CDR2 FVKESK. Trimming left V 2 bases short and J 2 bases short, with 9 bases between. This CDR3 spans 14 amino acids. The CDR3 coding sequence is TGTGCCAGCAGCCAACTCGACAGGCAAGAGACCCAGTACTTC. Its translation: CASSQLDRQETQYF.

The chain recombines TRBV5-1 with TRBJ2-5; TRBD1 agrees at 8 bases. The V gene's germline CDR1 is SGHRS and CDR2 YFSETQ. There are 15 residues in the CDR3. Losses at the gene ends were 4 bases for V and 1 base for J; bases not matched to a gene: 6. The DNA of the CDR3 is TGCGCCAGCAGCCGGACAGGGACCCTCCAAGAGACCCAGTACTTC. Amino acids: CASSRTGTLQETQYF.

This clone was observed a few times. This rearrangement joins TRBV5-4 to TRBJ1-6; D gene unclear. Germline V lookup: CDR1 SGHNT, CDR2 YYREEE (reference sequence). V lost 5 bases and J lost 0, with 12 bases in between. The CDR3 runs 16 residues. The CDR3 coding sequence is TGTGCCAGCAGATTACAGTTCAGCTCCTATAATTCACCCCTCCACTTT. It codes for CASRLQFSSYNSPLHF.

This chain uses TRBV7-9 with TRBJ2-1, with 13 bases lining up with TRBD2. CDR3 length: 18 amino acids. Germline values: CDR1 SEHNR, CDR2 FQNEAQ (reference sequence). V gave up 4 bases and J gave up 4 bases; unmatched junction bases: 10. The CDR3 bases are TGTGCCAGCAGCTCACTTGGACTAGCGGGAGTAGAGTACAATGAGCAGTTCTTC. Translated, it gives CASSSLGLAGVEYNEQFF.

The chain combines TRBV5-1 with TRBJ2-1; D unclear. CDR1 is SGHRS and CDR2 is YFSETQ in the germline V gene. The CDR3 totals 12 residues. V lost 1 base and J lost 7, with 6 bases in between. CDR3 protein: CASSLPSNEQFF. The CDR3 nucleotides read TGCGCCAGCAGCTTGCCCAGTAATGAGCAGTTCTTC.

V is TRBV6-6 and J is TRBJ2-1; D is unclear. Germline CDR1 reads MNHNY; CDR2 reads SVGAGI (reference sequence). V was cut by 3 bases and J by 7 bases, with 16 bases left in between. The length of the CDR3 is 15 residues. CDR3: CASSYVSGARNEQFF. CDR3 nucleotide sequence: TGTGCCAGCAGTTATGTATCCGGTGCGCGGAATGAGCAGTTCTTC.

There are a few counts of this clone. The rearrangement uses TRBV5-1 and TRBJ1-2; possible D gene TRBD1, 5 bases. The V end was cut by 0 bases, the J end by 8 bases, with 11 bases between. The V gene's germline CDR1 is SGHRS and CDR2 YFSETQ. This CDR3 contains 13 residues. The CDR3: CASSLDRLKGYTF. CDR3 nucleotides: TGCGCCAGCAGCTTGGACAGGTTGAAAGGCTACACCTTC.

V and J are TRBV28 and TRBJ1-2; D uncertain. Germline loops: CDR1 MDHEN, CDR2 SYDVKM. V lost 2 bases and J lost 0, with 7 bases in between. This CDR3 has 14 amino acids. The DNA for the CDR3 is TGTGCCAGCAGTTTAGGAACAGCTAACTATGGCTACACCTTC. Translation gives CASSLGTANYGYTF.

This rearrangement joins TRBV7-9 to TRBJ2-3; possibly TRBD1 for D (7 bases). Looked up from germline, CDR1 is SEHNR and CDR2 is FQNEAQ (reference sequence). Between the trimmed V and J ends, which lost 2 bases and 0 bases, there was a span of 12 bases. The CDR3 is 16 amino acids. CDR3 in amino acids: CASSLQGGPSTDTQYF. CDR3 coding DNA: TGTGCCAGCAGCTTACAGGGGGGACCTAGCACAGATACGCAGTATTTT.

The CDR3 DNA sequence: TGCGCCAGCAGCCAAGACGGGGTGGGCAATCAGCCCCAGCATTTT. Protein sequence: CASSQDGVGNQPQHF. This chain links TRBV4-1 with TRBJ1-5; D call uncertain. Germline-derived CDR1 and CDR2 are MGHRA and YSYEKL. V lost 0 bases to trimming and J lost 2 bases, with 8 bases between them. The CDR3 is 15 amino acids.

CDR3 residues: CASSFVFGASEKLFF. In nucleotides, the CDR3 is TGTGCCAGCAGCTTTGTATTTGGGGCATCTGAAAAACTGTTTTTT. The chain links TRBV11-2 to TRBJ1-4; D might be TRBD1 (5 bases). This CDR3 comprises 15 residues. From germline, CDR1 is SGHAT and CDR2 FQNNGV. V lost 3 bases to trimming and J lost 7 bases, with 15 bases between them.

V gene TRBV7-2 combines with J gene TRBJ2-1, with D possibly matching TRBD1 (7 bases). The CDR3 length is 14 residues. Trimming pared 6 bases from V and 9 bases from J, leaving 18 bases between. CDR1 and CDR2 (germline): SGHTA, FQGNSA. The CDR3 loop is CASSFQGGDGEQFF. The CDR3 DNA reads TGTGCCAGCAGTTTCCAGGGGGGAGATGGTGAGCAGTTCTTC.

The V call is TRBV10-3, the J call TRBJ1-1; D is unclear. Germline assignment: CDR1 ENHRY and CDR2 SYGVKD. The CDR3 contains 14 residues. V gave up 0 bases and J gave up 4 bases, with 9 bases separating them. The CDR3 nucleotides are TGTGCCATCAGTGAGTCGAGGGAGGTCACTGAAGCTTTCTTT. It yields the protein CAISESREVTEAFF.

The count of this clone is one. The chain employs TRBV30 and TRBJ2-5, with 10 bases that match TRBD2. The V and J ends lost 2 bases and 5 bases, in that order; junction bases with no gene match: 5. Germline assignment: CDR1 GTSNPN and CDR2 SVGIG (reference sequence). The CDR3 has 14 amino acids. CDR3 nucleotide sequence: TGTGCCTGGAGTCTAGCGGGAGTTACTGAGACCCAGTACTTC. Residues: CAWSLAGVTETQYF. The entire variable domain, with the rest obtained from reference TRBV30 and TRBJ2-5, is as follows: SQTIHQWPATLVQPVGSPLSLECTVEGTSNPNLYWYRQAAGRGLQLLFYSVGIGQISSEVPQNLSASRPQDRQFILSSKKLLLSDSGFYLCAWSLAGVTETQYFGPGTRLLVL.

A single count supports this clone. CDR3 in DNA: TGTGCCATCAGTGCCCAACCGGGACAGGGGGCAAATCAGCCCCAGCATTTT. This codes for CAISAQPGQGANQPQHF. This chain uses TRBV10-3 with TRBJ1-5; 12 bases are shared with TRBD1. Trimming at V came to 4 bases and at J to 4 bases, leaving 8 bases not matched to a gene. The CDR3 covers 17 residues. CDR1 and CDR2 from the germline V gene are ENHRY and SYGVKD.

The chain employs TRBV30 and TRBJ1-1; TRBD1 matches at 7 bases. The CDR3 runs 15 residues. Germline assignment: CDR1 GTSNPN and CDR2 SVGIG (reference sequence). V lost 5 bases, J lost 1 base, and 10 bases stayed unmatched. The CDR3 loop reads CAWGGRGPGNTEAFF. For the CDR3, the DNA is TGTGCCTGGGGGGGTAGGGGGCCTGGGAACACTGAAGCTTTCTTT.

This clone was found once. This chain uses TRBV24-1 with TRBJ2-1; 9 bases map to TRBD2. V lost 2 bases to trimming and J lost 4 bases; unmatched junction nucleotides: 2. Germline CDR1 KGHDR, CDR2 SFDVKD. The CDR3 is 15 amino acids. The CDR3 sequence is CATSDSAGGYNEQFF. As DNA, the CDR3 is TGTGCCACCAGTGATTCAGCGGGAGGTTACAATGAGCAGTTCTTC.

The chain uses TRBV5-1 and TRBJ2-7; 10 nucleotides agree with TRBD2. The CDR3 sequence is 14 residues long. The ends lost 1 base at V and 5 bases at J; junction bases unmatched: 3. Germline values: CDR1 SGHRS, CDR2 YFSETQ. CDR3 bases: TGCGCCAGCAGCTTGTCTAGCGGGAGTGACGAGCAGTACTTC. This translates into CASSLSSGSDEQYF. Based on the CDR3 plus reference TRBV5-1 and TRBJ2-7, the full variable domain is KAGVTQTPRYLIKTRGQQVTLSCSPISGHRSVSWYQQTPGQGLQFLFEYFSETQRNKGNFPGRFSGRQFSNSRSEMNVSTLELGDSALYLCASSLSSGSDEQYFGPGTRLTVT.

The V and J genes are TRBV7-2 and TRBJ2-2; 10 nucleotides align to TRBD2. Germline V lookup: CDR1 SGHTA, CDR2 FQGNSA. V trimming: 5 bases; J trimming: 0 bases; junction bases outside the gene matches: 0. The CDR3 has 15 residues. This chain's CDR3 is CASSTSGANTGELFF. CDR3 DNA: TGTGCCAGCAGCACTAGCGGGGCGAACACCGGGGAGCTGTTTTTT.

V usage is TRBV5-4 and J usage is TRBJ1-3, with D tentatively TRBD1 (5 bases). Per germline, CDR1 SGHNT and CDR2 YYREEE (reference sequence). Trimming shortened V by 0 bases and J by 4 bases, and 11 bases separated the two germline ends. This CDR3 contains 15 residues. CDR3: CASSLEGARGNTIYF. CDR3 nucleotide sequence: TGTGCCAGCAGCTTGGAAGGGGCGCGGGGAAACACCATATATTTT.

This clone was detected only a few times. This chain joins TRBV6-1 and TRBJ2-1; 11 nucleotides line up with TRBD2. CDR1 and CDR2 (germline): MNHNS, SASEGT. The trim removed 1 base at V and 8 bases at J, leaving 7 bases unmatched. The length of the CDR3 is 16 residues. For the CDR3, the DNA is TGTGCCAGCAGTGAAGAACTAGCGGGAGATATCGATGAGCAGTTCTTC. Residues: CASSEELAGDIDEQFF.

The chain has TRBV30 and TRBJ2-7, with 8 bases matching TRBD1. Germline values: CDR1 GTSNPN, CDR2 SVGIG (reference sequence). The J segment lost 2 bases and the V segment lost 4 bases, leaving 4 bases of the junction unmatched. The CDR3 length is 13 residues. The CDR3 protein is CAWTGTGAYEQYF. In DNA, the CDR3 is TGTGCCTGGACCGGGACAGGAGCCTACGAGCAGTACTTC.